The 8 T cell receptor beta chains presented below share a single source sample, sequenced in a study of blood T cell repertoires in COVID-19. The repertoire was sequenced with immunoSEQ multiplex PCR; TCRdb's copy has only in-frame clones and lacks some. The table lists fewer than 350,000 clones, roughly 93% of them singletons. The specimen was PBMCs or T cells enriched from blood (not recorded which). These receptors all come from a woman between 40 and 55 years old with acute COVID-19.

The V call is TRBV6-5, the J call TRBJ2-2, with 9 bases identical to TRBD1. This CDR3 comprises 16 residues. V shed 4 bases, J shed 5 bases, and the junction held 8 bases outside the gene matches. From germline, CDR1 is MNHEY and CDR2 SVGAGI. CDR3 bases: TGTGCCAGCAGTTTCCACAGGGGGCGATCGACCGGGGAGCTGTTTTTT. Translating gives CASSFHRGRSTGELFF.

The chain couples TRBV3-1 (or the pseudogene TRBV3-2) to TRBJ2-5, with 8 bases fitting TRBD2. The CDR3 spans 16 residues. V lost 2 bases, J lost 3 bases, and 8 bases stayed unmatched. In germline, CDR1 is LGHDT, CDR2 YNNKEL (reference sequence). The CDR3 here is CASSQPGLDFKETQYF. The CDR3 nucleotides read TGTGCCAGCAGCCAACCGGGACTAGATTTTAAAGAGACCCAGTACTTC.

The chain couples TRBV9 to TRBJ2-1, with D possibly TRBD2 on 7 matching bases. The germline V gene encodes CDR1 SGDLS and CDR2 YYNGEE. Trimming cost V 4 bases and J 1 base, with 15 bases left between them. The length of the CDR3 is 16 residues. The CDR3 reads CASSPRGGESYNEQFF. The CDR3 bases are TGTGCCAGCAGCCCCAGAGGGGGGGAATCCTACAATGAGCAGTTCTTC.

This chain joins TRBV11-2 and TRBJ2-1; 10 bases agree with TRBD2. Germline V gene data show CDR1 as SGHAT and CDR2 as FQNNGV. V shed 0 bases and J 6 bases; nucleotides not matched to a gene: 2. This CDR3 is built from 15 residues. CDR3 nucleotides: TGTGCCAGCAGCTTAGATTGGACTAGCGGCAATGAGCAGTTCTTC. It encodes CASSLDWTSGNEQFF.

This clone occurred once. In DNA, the CDR3 is TGTGCTCTTAGTGCGGGAGGGCTCGGCAATGAGCAGTTCTTC. Translating gives CALSAGGLGNEQFF. The rearrangement joins TRBV2 to TRBJ2-1; TRBD2 matches 9 bases. The CDR3 has 14 amino acids. Looked up from germline, CDR1 is SNHLY and CDR2 is FYNNEI.

The V and J genes are TRBV18 and TRBJ2-6, with TRBD1 as a possible D gene (5 bases). Germline V gives CDR1 KGHSH, CDR2 LQKENI. The CDR3 sequence is 15 residues long. V was pared by 3 bases and J by 4 bases, with 10 bases between. The CDR3 spells CASSPLGVGANVLTF. CDR3 DNA: TGTGCCAGCTCACCTTTAGGGGTAGGGGCCAACGTCCTGACTTTC.

V gene TRBV25-1 combines with J gene TRBJ1-1; 7 bases fit TRBD1. CDR1 and CDR2 (germline): MGHDK, SYGVNS. Unmatched junction bases numbered 3, after V lost 4 bases and J lost 1 base. The CDR3 has 14 residues. CDR3 bases: TGTGCCAGCAGTGTGCAGGGGGGGAACACTGAAGCTTTCTTT. It encodes CASSVQGGNTEAFF.

This sequence joins TRBV27 and TRBJ2-3, with 12 positions matching TRBD2. V lost 6 bases to trimming and J lost 4 bases; unmatched junction nucleotides: 5. CDR1 and CDR2 (germline): MNHEY, SMNVEV (reference sequence). This CDR3 contains 15 residues. The CDR3 bases are TGTGCCAGCAGCGCTAGCGGGAGGGCCTCAGATACGCAGTATTTT. Translation: CASSASGRASDTQYF.